This T cell receptor (beta chain) originates from a study of blood T cell repertoires in COVID-19 (dated by TCRdb to the early 2020s). Study-wide context: Samples from collaborators originated in the United States, Italy and Spain and spanned both the acute and convalescent phases of COVID-19. Nearly every sample came with metadata listing a de-identified subject ID, COVID-19 status, age in years and sex. Deeply sampled blood TCRbeta repertoires from subjects exposed to, actively infected with, or recovered from COVID-19 were included in the dataset. The repertoires were made available in a free public database intended to serve as a resource for research on the immune response to SARS-CoV-2. Where available, HLA class I and class II types were taken from metadata supplied by the sample provider and were not determined by assay-based typing. The samples were drawn from two sources: the first 160 participants of the ongoing ImmuneRACE study, and 1,200 or so subjects contributed by 6 global collaborators. The prospective study material was composed of cDNA or gDNA derived from T cells, B-cell-depleted T cells, or PBMCs. Points the paper makes about the study in general: The amount of clinical and demographic metadata varied by source and participant and was provided uncurated.

Reading the germline V gene gives CDR1 ENHRY and CDR2 SYGVKD. Reading from cysteine to phenylalanine, the CDR3 counts 17 amino acids. Here the CDR3 DNA is all that survives: 51 bases in frame from base 1. Trimming takes 3 bases from V and 1 base from J, and the germline ends sit 18 bases apart. TCRbeta CDR3 regions were amplified from genomic DNA using the immunoSEQ Assay, a bias-controlled multiplex PCR. For the original study's pipeline: The number of nucleated cells in each sample was estimated by amplification of reference gene primers within the assay. To quantify the absolute abundance of each unique TCRbeta CDR3 rearrangement, sequence reads were collapsed and filtered. For each sample, productive Simpson clonality was calculated by taking the square root of Simpson's diversity index across productive rearrangements. Sourced from immuneACCESS, this table was stored by TCRdb with only in-frame sequences that have V and J called. A share of the clones is absent; for the studies checked, an unresolved V gene accounts for under half, and the remainder has no known explanation. That table is the source of V, J and clone size, and D and trimming were worked out from the DNA. The sample yields roughly 180,000 clones; 82% were counted once. Roughly a tenth of the sample is in the top ten clones.

Of note for this clone: Its antigen is unknown. One base away there is no much larger clone; base qualities are not given.

Each collaborating institution followed its own protocols to collect whole blood in K2EDTA tubes. For TCRbeta analysis, collaborators shipped samples in one of three forms: frozen whole blood, isolated PBMCs, or DNA extracted from either of those sample types. This sequence was found in an elderly woman with active or convalescent COVID-19. The chain is made from TRBV10-3 and TRBJ2-5; D gene: possibly TRBD2, on 6 matching bases. Sample: peripheral blood. CDR3 reads: CAISEGKSGTPQETQYF. The bases are TGTGCCATCAGTGAAGGGAAGTCCGGGACTCCCCAAGAGACCCAGTACTTC.